Presented here are 14 T cell receptor beta chains from one specimen sequenced in a study of beta chain features in type 1 diabetes. What was sequenced were expressed TCRB transcripts, since all of the isolated RNA had been reverse transcribed. The repertoire was sequenced with immunoSEQ multiplex PCR; TCRdb's copy has only in-frame clones and lacks some. The table shows 350,000 to 400,000 clones, with over 13% occurring only once. Sequencing was carried out using naive CD4+ T cells from blood. All receptors come from a woman aged 18-29 years in good health.

CDR3 DNA: TGTGCCACCAGCCTGGACAGTTCGCTCAATCAGCCCCAGCATTTT. Translation: CATSLDSSLNQPQHF. The chain uses TRBV15 and TRBJ1-5; a weak D match, TRBD1 (6 bases). Deletions cut 5 bases from V and 3 bases from J, with 14 bases between. The CDR3 consists of 15 residues. Germline lookup yields CDR1 LNHNV and CDR2 YYDKDF (reference sequence).

The chain links TRBV7-2 to TRBJ2-5; D may be TRBD1 (5 bases). The CDR3 consists of 15 residues. Germline V gene sequence: CDR1 SGHTA, CDR2 FQGNSA. V lost 3 bases and J lost 4, with 15 bases in between. This CDR3 is CASSFWGRVGETQYF. CDR3 DNA sequence: TGTGCCAGCAGCTTTTGGGGCAGGGTGGGAGAGACCCAGTACTTC.

V is TRBV9 and J is TRBJ2-1, with D perhaps matching TRBD1 (6 bases). Germline V gene data show CDR1 as SGDLS and CDR2 as YYNGEE. With 0 bases removed from V and 2 bases from J, the gap between germline ends came to 6 bases. The CDR3 totals 14 residues. In DNA form, the CDR3 reads TGTGCCAGCAGCGTAGAGGGGGCCTACAATGAGCAGTTCTTC. Its translation is CASSVEGAYNEQFF.

The V gene is TRBV11-3, the J gene TRBJ2-7, with 11 nucleotides matching TRBD2. This CDR3 has 15 amino acids. The junction had 2 bases not matched to a gene; V was cut back by 2 bases and J by 2 bases. Looked up from germline, CDR1 is SGHNT and CDR2 is YENEEA. DNA for the CDR3: TGTGCCAGCAGCTTAACGACTAGCGGGACCTACGAGCAGTACTTC. It specifies CASSLTTSGTYEQYF.

This sequence joins TRBV5-6 and TRBJ1-1; D unresolved. Germline values: CDR1 SGHDT, CDR2 YYEEEE. V was shortened by 3 bases and J by 5 bases, with 8 bases between the two germline ends. The CDR3 contains 12 residues. This CDR3 is CASSSGGTEAFF. CDR3 sequence (DNA): TGTGCCAGCAGCTCAGGAGGGACTGAAGCTTTCTTT.

This clone was counted between two and nine times. V gene TRBV9 combines with J gene TRBJ2-1, with a possible D match to TRBD1 (5 bases). In germline, CDR1 is SGDLS, CDR2 YYNGEE. V lost 3 bases and J 7 bases, leaving 17 bases between the germline ends. The CDR3 totals 15 residues. The CDR3 here is CASSAKGAVGNEQFF. DNA of the CDR3: TGTGCCAGCAGCGCGAAAGGGGCAGTGGGTAATGAGCAGTTCTTC.

The V call is TRBV29-1, the J call TRBJ1-2; possible D gene TRBD1, 6 bases. There are 11 residues in the CDR3. Germline V CDR1 and CDR2: SQVTM, ANQGSEA. Trimming took 7 bases from V and 5 from J, leaving 11 bases between them. DNA for the CDR3: TGCAGCGGCACGACAGGTTATGGCTACACCTTC. This encodes CSGTTGYGYTF.

The chain uses TRBV19 and TRBJ2-1; 7 nucleotides line up with TRBD2. Looked up from germline, CDR1 is LNHDA and CDR2 is SQIVND (reference sequence). This CDR3 region has 17 residues. V lost 4 bases, J lost 6 bases, and 15 bases stayed unmatched. The CDR3 is CASSSSLSAGALNEQFF. The CDR3 nucleotides are TGTGCCAGTAGTAGTTCCCTATCGGCGGGAGCCCTCAATGAGCAGTTCTTC.

The CDR3 coding sequence is TGTGCCAGCAGTCCTTGGCGGGGAAACGAGCAGTACTTC. Translated: CASSPWRGNEQYF. The gene calls are TRBV28 and TRBJ2-7; a possible D gene is TRBD2 (6 bases). V lost 5 bases to trimming and J lost 5 bases, with 13 bases between them. Germline V gene lookup returns CDR1 MDHEN and CDR2 SYDVKM. The CDR3 sequence is 13 residues long.

The J gene is TRBJ1-2, the V gene TRBV30; D gene ambiguous. V lost 1 base and J lost 0, with 18 bases in between. Germline CDR1 is GTSNPN and CDR2 is SVGIG (reference sequence). The CDR3 extends over 17 amino acids. The CDR3 is CAWSATSSRGANYGYTF. As DNA, the CDR3 is TGTGCCTGGAGTGCCACATCTTCCCGGGGAGCTAACTATGGCTACACCTTC.

The J gene is TRBJ1-5, the V gene TRBV7-9, with TRBD1 as a possible D gene (6 bases). CDR3 length: 15 residues. With 1 base removed from V and 2 bases from J, the gap between germline ends came to 9 bases. Germline V gives CDR1 SEHNR, CDR2 FQNEAQ (reference sequence). Written as DNA, the CDR3 is TGTGCCAGCAGCTTAGTGGGGGCAGGCAATCAGCCCCAGCATTTT. Encoded protein: CASSLVGAGNQPQHF.

This rearrangement joins TRBV15 to TRBJ2-7; possibly TRBD2 for D (6 bases). Trimming took off 4 bases at V and 1 base at J, with 14 bases between the two ends. Germline V gene sequence: CDR1 LNHNV, CDR2 YYDKDF (reference sequence). The CDR3 runs 15 residues. For the CDR3, the DNA is TGTGCCACCAGCACGAGACACGGGGGATCCTACGAGCAGTACTTC. Its protein product is CATSTRHGGSYEQYF.

In its sample, this clone was seen a few times. This chain joins TRBV18 and TRBJ2-7; no firm D call. Germline loops: CDR1 KGHSH, CDR2 LQKENI. The CDR3 has 11 residues. V was shortened by 4 bases and J by 5 bases, with 6 bases between the two germline ends. The CDR3 coding sequence is TGTGCCAGCTCACTCAATCACGAGCAGTACTTC. This encodes CASSLNHEQYF.

This clone was found a few times. The chain uses TRBV30 and TRBJ1-2; tentative D call: TRBD1 (5 bases). Deletions cut 3 bases from V and 4 bases from J, with 9 bases between. Germline V lookup: CDR1 GTSNPN, CDR2 SVGIG (reference sequence). CDR3 length: 12 amino acids. The CDR3, as DNA: TGTGCCTGGAGACAGGCCACCTATGGCTACACCTTC. It encodes CAWRQATYGYTF.